These T cell receptor beta chains were read from a single sample in a study of blood T cell repertoires in COVID-19. Data came from immunoSEQ multiplex PCR; TCRdb stores just in-frame clones and leaves some out. Here the sample spans 75,000 to 100,000 clones, roughly 84% being singletons. Source material: peripheral blood. The receptors were sampled from a woman of 80 years or more with acute or convalescent COVID-19. The CDR3 runs from the conserved cysteine through the conserved F or W. A D gene is named only where the DNA matches it firmly. The size field is filled for only some rows; it gives once, few, many or a size class.

length	D	size	V	J	DNA	CDR3
15	.	.	TRBV6-1	TRBJ1-6	TGTGCCAGCAGTGAAGAGCGGCTCTTAACTTCACCCCTCCACTTT	CASSEERLLTSPLHF
15	TRBD1	.	TRBV5-6	TRBJ2-1	TGTGCCAGCAGCTTTATGACAGGGGACTACAATGAGCAGTTCTTC	CASSFMTGDYNEQFF
14	.	.	TRBV2	TRBJ1-4	TGTGCCAGCAATCCTGGGGGGTGGAGAGAAAAACTGTTTTTT	CASNPGGWREKLFF
14	TRBD2	.	TRBV6-1	TRBJ2-7	TGTGCCAGCAGTGAAGCAGGGAGGGATTACGAGCAGTACTTC	CASSEAGRDYEQYF
16	TRBD2	.	TRBV11-2	TRBJ2-5	TGTGCCAGCAGCTTAGTTGGGGCGGGGGAGCAAGAGACCCAGTACTTC	CASSLVGAGEQETQYF
14	.	.	TRBV4-2	TRBJ2-2	TGTGCCAGCAGCACTCTGTCTTCCACCGGGGAGCTGTTTTTT	CASSTLSSTGELFF
13	.	.	TRBV30	TRBJ1-4	TGTGCCTGGAGTGTACGAGGGCGGGAGAAACTGTTTTTT	CAWSVRGREKLFF
18	TRBD2	.	TRBV5-6	TRBJ2-1	TGTGCCAGCAGCTTCCGGACTAGCGCCTCCCCGAGGGGCGATGAGCAGTTCTTC	CASSFRTSASPRGDEQFF
11	.	.	TRBV12-3/TRBV12-4	TRBJ2-1	TGTGCCAGCAGTTTTTATGATGAGCAGTTCTTC	CASSFYDEQFF
15	.	.	TRBV6-2/TRBV6-3	TRBJ1-2	TGTGCCAGCAGTTATGGAGGGCAGAGAGGGTATGGCTACACCTTC	CASSYGGQRGYGYTF
15	.	.	TRBV12-5	TRBJ1-6	TGTGCTAGTGGTTTGGTGGAGGGGCAGCATTCACCCCTCCACTTT	CASGLVEGQHSPLHF
15	.	.	TRBV4-2	TRBJ1-5	TGTGCCAGCAGCCAAGAAGGCGGGGAAGATCAGCCCCAGCATTTT	CASSQEGGEDQPQHF
16	.	few	TRBV13	TRBJ1-2	TGTGCCAGCAGCCCTAGAGCTCTGGCTTGGAGCTATGGCTACACCTTC	CASSPRALAWSYGYTF
15	TRBD2	.	TRBV5-1	TRBJ2-1	TGCGCCAGCAGAAGGAATAGCGGGGTAAACAATGAGCAGTTCTTC	CASRRNSGVNNEQFF
16	TRBD2	once	TRBV3-1/TRBV3-2	TRBJ2-1	TGTGCCAGCAGCCAACTAGCGGGAGGTAAAGGCAATGAGCAGTTCTTC	CASSQLAGGKGNEQFF
12	.	.	TRBV29-1	TRBJ2-1	TGCAGCGTGGAGGGGGGGGACAATGAGCAGTTCTTC	CSVEGGDNEQFF
15	TRBD1	.	TRBV27	TRBJ1-1	TGTGCCAGCAGTCGCGGGACAGGGGGCCTTACTGAAGCTTTCTTT	CASSRGTGGLTEAFF
14	TRBD1	.	TRBV5-1	TRBJ1-6	TGCGCCAGCAGCCTCGGGACAGGGGGGTCACCCCTCCACTTT	CASSLGTGGSPLHF
13	.	.	TRBV30	TRBJ2-5	TGTGCCTGGAGGAAAGCCATCAAAGAGACCCAGTACTTC	CAWRKAIKETQYF
15	TRBD1	.	TRBV30	TRBJ1-1	TGTGCCTGGAGCCAGATGGGAACTATGGACAGGGAAGCTTTCTTT	CAWSQMGTMDREAFF
14	.	.	TRBV19	TRBJ1-5	TGTGCCAGTAGTACCGGGGCGGGACCCACGCCCCAGCATTTT	CASSTGAGPTPQHF
15	TRBD1	.	TRBV18	TRBJ1-5	TGTGCCAGCTCACCAGGGACAGGGTATGACCAGCCCCAGCATTTT	CASSPGTGYDQPQHF
12	.	.	TRBV6-5	TRBJ2-2	TGTGCCTGCAGGGAGAGCACCGGGGAGCTGTTTTTT	CACRESTGELFF
15	TRBD2	.	TRBV6-2/TRBV6-3	TRBJ2-7	TGTGCCAGCAGTTACTCGGGGACTACCGCCTACGAGCAGTACTTC	CASSYSGTTAYEQYF